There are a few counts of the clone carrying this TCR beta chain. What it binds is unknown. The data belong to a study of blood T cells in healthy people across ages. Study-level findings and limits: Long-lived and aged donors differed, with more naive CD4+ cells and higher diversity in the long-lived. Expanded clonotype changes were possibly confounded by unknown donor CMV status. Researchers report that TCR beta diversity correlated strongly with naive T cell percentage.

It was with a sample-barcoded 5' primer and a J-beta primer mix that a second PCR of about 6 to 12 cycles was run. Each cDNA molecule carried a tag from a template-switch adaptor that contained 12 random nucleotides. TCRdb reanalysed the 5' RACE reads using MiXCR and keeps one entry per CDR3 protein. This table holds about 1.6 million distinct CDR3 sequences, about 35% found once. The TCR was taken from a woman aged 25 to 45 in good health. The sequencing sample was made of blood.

The CDR3 spells CASSLGLGGLALYEQYF. The CDR3 region has the DNA TGTGCCAGCAGTTTAGGGTTAGGGGGTCTTGCCCTTTACGAGCAGTACTTC. The V and J genes are TRBV28 and TRBJ2-7; D is possibly TRBD1 (6 bases). V was pared by 2 bases and J by 4 bases, with 21 bases between. The CDR3 contains 17 residues. Germline V gene sequence: CDR1 MDHEN, CDR2 SYDVKM.